Each of the 2 T cell receptor beta chains below was sequenced from the same sample in a study of blood T cell repertoires in COVID-19. Measured with immunoSEQ multiplex PCR; TCRdb has only the in-frame clones, and not every one. The table shows about 130,000 clones, with 90% to 95% occurring only once. The specimen was peripheral blood. Receptors were obtained from a man in his fifties with COVID-19, enrolled during active disease.

The genes are TRBV5-1 and TRBJ2-7; 10 nucleotides line up with TRBD1. The germline V gene has CDR1 SGHRS and CDR2 YFSETQ. V was clipped by 5 bases and J by 2 bases; unmatched bases: 4. This CDR3 contains 14 residues. As DNA, the CDR3 is TGCGCCAGCAGGAGGGGACAGGGGACCTACGAGCAGTACTTC. This encodes CASRRGQGTYEQYF.

A note on this clone: One end of the junction is discordant with germline, which a read error may explain. The CDR3 here is CASSLALAGGSNF. The CDR3 DNA sequence: TGTGCCAGCAGCTTAGCACTAGCGGGAGGGTCGAACTTC. The V call is TRBV7-8, the J call TRBJ2-7, with 13 positions matching TRBD2. The CDR3 extends over 13 amino acids. The V gene's germline CDR1 is SGHVS and CDR2 FQNEAQ.